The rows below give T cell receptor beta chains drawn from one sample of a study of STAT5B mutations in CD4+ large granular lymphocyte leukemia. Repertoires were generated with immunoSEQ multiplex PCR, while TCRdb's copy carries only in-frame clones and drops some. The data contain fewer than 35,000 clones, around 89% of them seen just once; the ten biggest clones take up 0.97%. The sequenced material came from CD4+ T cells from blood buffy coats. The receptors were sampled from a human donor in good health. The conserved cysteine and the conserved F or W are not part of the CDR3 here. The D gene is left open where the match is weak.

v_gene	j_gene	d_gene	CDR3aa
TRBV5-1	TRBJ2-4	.	ASSLEASGAKNIQY
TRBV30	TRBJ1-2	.	ACPRISNYGYT
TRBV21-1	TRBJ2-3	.	ASSKMEHIGAGGSTDTQY
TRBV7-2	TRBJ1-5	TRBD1	ASRSQGRHQPQH
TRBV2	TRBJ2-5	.	ASGVALLGIRETQY
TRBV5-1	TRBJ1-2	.	ASSFPLEGGDYGYT
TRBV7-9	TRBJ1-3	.	ASTLLNGNTIY
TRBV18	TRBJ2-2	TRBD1	ASSGVWTGDPGELF
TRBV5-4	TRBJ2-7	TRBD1	ASSLGDSSTYEQY
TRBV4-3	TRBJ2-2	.	ASSPLGRGYTGELF
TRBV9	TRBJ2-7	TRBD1	ASSLGQGAAYEQY
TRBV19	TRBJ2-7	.	ASSIDGMIKGYEQY
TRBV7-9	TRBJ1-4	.	ASSQGQLRGNEKLF
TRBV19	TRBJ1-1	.	ASSIVRGGTEAF
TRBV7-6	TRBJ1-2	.	ASSLDRFRGYT
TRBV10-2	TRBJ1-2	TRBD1	ASSNPKGAGYT
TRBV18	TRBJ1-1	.	ASSPDSPNTEAF
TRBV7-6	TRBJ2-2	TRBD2	ASSFGLAGDTGELF
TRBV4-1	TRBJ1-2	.	ASREGSPYGYT
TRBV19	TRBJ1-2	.	ASSSGRVGGVYGYT
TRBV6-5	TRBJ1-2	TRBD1	ASSVRQGGYT
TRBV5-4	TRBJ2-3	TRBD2	ASSSRVGRGGADTQY
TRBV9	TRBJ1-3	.	ASSVGQDGNTIY
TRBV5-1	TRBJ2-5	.	ASSLGAGEETQY
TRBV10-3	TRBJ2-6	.	AIRDTGTGANVLT
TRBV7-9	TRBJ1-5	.	ASSPGLAGSSNQPQH
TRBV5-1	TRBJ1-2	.	ASSLDVLGHLYGYT
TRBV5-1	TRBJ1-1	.	ASSFQGLRTEAF
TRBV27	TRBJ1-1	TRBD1	ASSSQRRGENTEAF
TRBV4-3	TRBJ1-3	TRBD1	ASSQTGSGNTIY
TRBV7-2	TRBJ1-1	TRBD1	ASSLRGRAGGRDTEAF
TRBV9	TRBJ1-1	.	ASSASSWYTEAF
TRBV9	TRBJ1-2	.	ASSVNYGYT
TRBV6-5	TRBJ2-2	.	ASSYSPSRELF
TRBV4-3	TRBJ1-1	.	ASSQSFRGTEAF
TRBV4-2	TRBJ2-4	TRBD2	ASSTPGTSGNIQY
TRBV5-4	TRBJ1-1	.	ASSRGKDTEAF
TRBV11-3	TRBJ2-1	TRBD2	ASSLDQVTTLAGWEQF
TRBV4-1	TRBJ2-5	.	ASSLSSQGEQETQY
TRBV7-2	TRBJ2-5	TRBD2	ASSPSGRRETQY
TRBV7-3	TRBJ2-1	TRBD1	ASSLQLGTGSPRSDEQF
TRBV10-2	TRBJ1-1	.	ASKAWRGRVNTEAF
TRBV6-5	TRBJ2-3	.	ASSYSRGPDTQY
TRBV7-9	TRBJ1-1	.	ASSLENSREAF
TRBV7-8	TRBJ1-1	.	ASSLVSWSSEAF
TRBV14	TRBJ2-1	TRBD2	ASSQDQGLAGVYNEQF
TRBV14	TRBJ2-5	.	ASSQIGRSQETQY
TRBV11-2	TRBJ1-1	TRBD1	ASGTGPNTEAF
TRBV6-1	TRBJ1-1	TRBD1	ASSVGGQDAFGAF
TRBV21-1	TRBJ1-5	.	ASSGPGQGIQPQH
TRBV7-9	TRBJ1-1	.	ASSRGQINTEAF
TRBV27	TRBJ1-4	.	ASGEGLEKLF
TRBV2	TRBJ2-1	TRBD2	ASKEREVNEQF
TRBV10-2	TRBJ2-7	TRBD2	ASGRRGGKDEQY
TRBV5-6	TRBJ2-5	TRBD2	ASRPLGVGGGPGETQY
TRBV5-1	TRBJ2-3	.	ASSPGGTSTDTQY
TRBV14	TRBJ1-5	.	ASSRQFDQPQH
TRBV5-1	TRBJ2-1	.	ASSFDFSYNEQF
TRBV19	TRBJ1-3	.	ASSTYSGNTIY
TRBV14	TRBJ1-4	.	ASSRGGNEKLF